The 10 T cell receptor beta chains below were found in one sample sequenced in a study of blood T cell repertoires in COVID-19. Assay used: immunoSEQ multiplex PCR; TCRdb lists only in-frame clones, some missing. The table shows about 170,000 clones, with about 83% occurring only once. Material for sequencing was peripheral blood. These TCRs come from a woman older than 75 with acute or convalescent COVID-19.

The rearrangement links TRBV4-1 to TRBJ2-4; 14 nucleotides match TRBD2. There are 18 residues in the CDR3. Germline CDR1 and CDR2: MGHRA and YSYEKL. V was clipped by 4 bases and J by 3 bases; unmatched bases: 8. The CDR3: CASSRGTSGRRGKNIQYF. The DNA of the CDR3 is TGCGCCAGCAGCCGAGGGACTAGCGGGAGAAGGGGCAAAAACATTCAGTACTTC.

The chain employs TRBV5-1 and TRBJ1-1; no definite D call. V was trimmed by 5 bases and J by 0 bases, leaving 23 bases between them. The CDR3 sequence is 18 residues long. Germline V gives CDR1 SGHRS, CDR2 YFSETQ. The CDR3 is CASSSLRMTGFMNTEAFF. The CDR3, as DNA: TGCGCCAGCAGTTCCCTTCGAATGACGGGGTTTATGAACACTGAAGCTTTCTTT.

Written as DNA, the CDR3 is TGTGCCACCAGCAGAGAGGACAGAAAGAACTATGGCTACACCTTC. It translates to CATSREDRKNYGYTF. This chain uses TRBV15 with TRBJ1-2, with D tentatively TRBD1 (6 bases). Germline V lookup: CDR1 LNHNV, CDR2 YYDKDF (reference sequence). The CDR3 is 15 amino acids. V was shortened by 0 bases and J by 2 bases, with 10 bases between the two germline ends.

A remark on this clone: Different DNA sequences within this sample yield the same CDR3. The rearrangement joins TRBV5-1 to TRBJ1-3; D unresolved. Germline lookup yields CDR1 SGHRS and CDR2 YFSETQ. This CDR3 contains 14 residues. V was trimmed by 0 bases and J by 4 bases, leaving 8 bases between them. The CDR3 loop is CASSLDGSGNTIYF. CDR3 coding DNA: TGCGCCAGCAGCTTGGACGGGTCGGGAAACACCATATATTTT.

CDR3 loop: CSASSGLATTRTTNEQFF. The CDR3 nucleotides are TGCAGTGCTAGTTCGGGACTAGCAACTACCAGGACAACGAATGAGCAGTTCTTC. This rearrangement joins TRBV20-1 to TRBJ2-1, with 9 nucleotides matching TRBD2. V trimming: 3 bases; J trimming: 7 bases; junction bases outside the gene matches: 19. The CDR3 runs 18 residues. Per germline, CDR1 DFQATT and CDR2 SNEGSKA (reference sequence).

This clone was found once. The chain recombines TRBV7-2 with TRBJ2-7, with 7 positions matching TRBD2. The length of the CDR3 is 16 residues. The germline V gene encodes CDR1 SGHTA and CDR2 FQGNSA. V lost 5 bases, J lost 4 bases, and 14 bases stayed unmatched. CDR3 loop: CASSAPMGGSRYEQYF. CDR3 sequence (DNA): TGTGCCAGCAGCGCCCCTATGGGCGGGAGCCGGTACGAGCAGTACTTC.

J is TRBJ1-2 and V is TRBV5-1; 9 bases are a match to TRBD1. The CDR3 runs 15 residues. Trimming took 0 bases from V and 5 from J; bases not matched to a gene: 5. Germline V gene lookup returns CDR1 SGHRS and CDR2 YFSETQ. CDR3 sequence: CASSLGTGDFYGYTF. The CDR3 DNA is TGCGCCAGCAGCTTGGGGACAGGGGACTTTTATGGCTACACCTTC.

A few counts support this clone. This rearrangement joins TRBV9 to TRBJ1-2; TRBD1 agrees at 8 bases. V was clipped by 4 bases and J by 8 bases; unmatched bases: 10. This CDR3 is 14 amino acids long. From germline, CDR1 is SGDLS and CDR2 YYNGEE. CDR3 coding DNA: TGTGCCAGCAGCTCTACGGACAGGGCGAGAGGCTACACCTTC. Protein sequence: CASSSTDRARGYTF.

The gene calls are TRBV6-5 and TRBJ1-5, with D perhaps TRBD1 (6 bases). Trimming took off 6 bases at V and 2 bases at J, with 11 bases between the two ends. CDR3 length: 14 residues. Germline CDR1 MNHEY, CDR2 SVGAGI. The CDR3 here is CASRDRLGNQPQHF. The CDR3 region has the DNA TGTGCCAGCAGAGACAGGCTCGGCAATCAGCCCCAGCATTTT.

The V gene is TRBV7-3, the J gene TRBJ2-5; D unclear. The V end was cut by 1 base, the J end by 2 bases, with 11 bases between. CDR3 length: 15 residues. The germline gives CDR1 SGHTA, CDR2 FQGTGA. The CDR3 DNA reads TGTGCCAGCAGCTTAAGGTTCGGTAGACAAGAGACCCAGTACTTC. It codes for CASSLRFGRQETQYF.